This T cell receptor (beta chain) was found in a study of T cell responses to AZD1222 COVID-19 vaccine. The CDR3 loop spans 13 amino acids. The ends were cut back, 3 bases at V and 4 bases at J, with 9 bases in the middle. Germline loops: CDR1 MNHEY, CDR2 SMNVEV (reference sequence). Clones were read by immunoSEQ multiplex PCR, and TCRdb kept only the in-frame ones, dropping some. Of roughly 180,000 clones in the sample, about 90% are singletons; the top ten hold around 3%. Findings and limits, study-wide: Donor demographics were predominantly white British with a female majority; clonal diversity may be underestimated. CD4 TCRs covered the whole spike, strongest at regions 160-218 and 743-854.

Comments on this clone: Its cognate antigen is unknown.

This sequence originates from an adult in good health. The chain combines TRBV27 with TRBJ1-2; D remains unclear. Sequencing was performed on peripheral blood, taken on day 0 of AZD1222 vaccination. As DNA, the CDR3 is TGTGCCAGCAGTTTTAAGGCAGCCTATGGCTACACCTTC. Protein sequence: CASSFKAAYGYTF.